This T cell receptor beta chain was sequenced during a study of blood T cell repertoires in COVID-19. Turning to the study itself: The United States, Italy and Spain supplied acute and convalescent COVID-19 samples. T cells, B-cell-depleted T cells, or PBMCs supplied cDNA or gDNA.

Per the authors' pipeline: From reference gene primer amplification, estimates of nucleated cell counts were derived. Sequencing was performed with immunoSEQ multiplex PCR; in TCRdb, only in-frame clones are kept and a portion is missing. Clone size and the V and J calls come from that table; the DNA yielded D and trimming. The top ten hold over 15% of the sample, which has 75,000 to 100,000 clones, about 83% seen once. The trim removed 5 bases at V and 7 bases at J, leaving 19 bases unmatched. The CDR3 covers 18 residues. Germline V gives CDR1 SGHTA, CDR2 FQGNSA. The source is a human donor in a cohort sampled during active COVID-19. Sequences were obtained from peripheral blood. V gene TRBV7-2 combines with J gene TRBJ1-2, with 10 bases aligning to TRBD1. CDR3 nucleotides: TGTGCCAGCAGCCCCAGAATTCGCAGACAGGGGGCCGGTGGTGGCTACACCTTC. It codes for CASSPRIRRQGAGGGYTF. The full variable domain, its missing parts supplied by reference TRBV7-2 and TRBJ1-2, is GAGVSQSPSNKVTEKGKDVELRCDPISGHTALYWYRQSLGQGLEFLIYFQGNSAPDKSGLPSDRFSAERTGGSVSTLTIQRTQQEDSAVYLCASSPRIRRQGAGGGYTFGSGTRLTVV.